These T cell receptor beta chains were read from a single sample in a study of CD8 T cells in Susac syndrome. TCRdb processed the immunoSEQ multiplex PCR reads anew with MiXCR; each CDR3 protein has one entry. The top ten clones hold 0.75% of a sample with about 53,000 distinct CDR3 sequences, approximately 95% of them seen once. The specimen sequenced was CD8+ T cells from PBMCs. These receptors were obtained from a human donor with Susac syndrome. CDR3s include the opening cysteine and the closing phenylalanine or tryptophan. Each record gives: D gene, J gene, CDR3 length, clone size, V gene, CDR3 protein, CDR3 DNA. A D gene is named only where the DNA matches it firmly. Clone size is not always given. Where it is, it says once, few, many or a class for expanded clones.

d_gene: -
j_gene: TRBJ2-2
len: 10
abundance: -
v_gene: TRBV30
CDR3aa: CASFSGELFF
CDR3nt: TGTGCTTCTTTCTCCGGGGAGCTGTTTTTT

d_gene: -
j_gene: TRBJ1-2
len: 13
abundance: -
v_gene: TRBV3-1
CDR3aa: CASSHPTVYGYTF
CDR3nt: TGTGCCAGCAGCCACCCGACAGTATATGGCTACACCTTC

d_gene: TRBD2
j_gene: TRBJ2-5
len: 18
abundance: -
v_gene: TRBV2
CDR3aa: CASSGGVSRGGPQETQYF
CDR3nt: TGTGCCAGCAGTGGTGGTGTAAGCCGCGGGGGGCCTCAAGAGACCCAGTACTTC

d_gene: -
j_gene: TRBJ2-7
len: 13
abundance: -
v_gene: TRBV7-9
CDR3aa: CASPGTGSYEQYF
CDR3nt: TGTGCCAGCCCCGGGACCGGATCCTACGAGCAGTACTTC

d_gene: TRBD1
j_gene: TRBJ1-2
len: 14
abundance: -
v_gene: TRBV29-1
CDR3aa: CSAAPGQGYYGYTF
CDR3nt: TGCAGCGCCGCGCCGGGACAGGGGTACTATGGCTACACCTTC

d_gene: -
j_gene: TRBJ2-2
len: 11
abundance: -
v_gene: TRBV9
CDR3aa: CASSGAGELFF
CDR3nt: TGTGCCAGCAGCGGGGCCGGGGAGCTGTTTTTT

d_gene: TRBD1
j_gene: TRBJ2-2
len: 16
abundance: -
v_gene: TRBV4-1
CDR3aa: CASSQETDRGTGELFF
CDR3nt: TGCGCCAGCAGCCAAGAAACTGACAGGGGCACCGGGGAGCTGTTTTTT

d_gene: -
j_gene: TRBJ1-4
len: 14
abundance: once
v_gene: TRBV20-1
CDR3aa: CSAGGPSGGEKLFF
CDR3nt: TGCAGTGCTGGGGGACCTTCCGGAGGGGAAAAACTGTTTTTT

d_gene: TRBD2
j_gene: TRBJ2-3
len: 18
abundance: -
v_gene: TRBV5-6
CDR3aa: CASGASGGLSGLTDTQYF
CDR3nt: TGTGCCAGCGGGGCTAGCGGGGGGCTCAGCGGTCTCACAGATACGCAGTATTTT

d_gene: TRBD1
j_gene: TRBJ2-3
len: 16
abundance: -
v_gene: TRBV9
CDR3aa: CASSVGRGGRTDTQYF
CDR3nt: TGTGCCAGCAGCGTAGGTCGAGGGGGCCGCACAGATACGCAGTATTTT

d_gene: -
j_gene: TRBJ2-1
len: 17
abundance: -
v_gene: TRBV27
CDR3aa: CASSSLRGLTNINEQFF
CDR3nt: TGTGCCAGCAGTTCCCTCCGGGGGTTAACCAACATCAATGAGCAGTTCTTC

d_gene: -
j_gene: TRBJ1-5
len: 21
abundance: -
v_gene: TRBV28
CDR3aa: CASSLCSETGSRPYSNQPQHF
CDR3nt: TGTGCCAGCAGTTTATGCTCTGAAACAGGGAGTCGGCCCTATAGCAATCAGCCCCAGCATTTT

d_gene: TRBD2
j_gene: TRBJ2-5
len: 14
abundance: -
v_gene: TRBV18
CDR3aa: CASSPLLARETQYF
CDR3nt: TGTGCCAGCTCACCCCTACTAGCGAGAGAGACCCAGTACTTC

d_gene: TRBD2
j_gene: TRBJ2-1
len: 18
abundance: -
v_gene: TRBV3-1
CDR3aa: CASSQEGLIAGPGDEQFF
CDR3nt: TGTGCCAGCAGCCAAGAAGGTCTGATAGCGGGGCCGGGGGATGAGCAGTTCTTC